Below are 3 T cell receptor beta chains sequenced from a single sample in a study of T cell repertoires in cytomegalovirus infection. MiXCR, run by TCRdb on the reads, gives a single entry per CDR3 protein. The data hold 200,000 to 300,000 distinct CDR3 sequences, with approximately 9.1% observed a single time. Source material: PBMCs. These TCRs come from a human donor in good health (CMV status not recorded). Some clones in this sample may be carry-over from other donors' samples.

This clonotype was seen only a few times. This sequence joins TRBV19 and TRBJ1-2, with TRBD1 as a possible D gene (5 bases). Trimming removed 6 bases at V and 8 bases at J, with 10 bases between. The germline V gene encodes CDR1 LNHDA and CDR2 SQIVND (reference sequence). The CDR3 loop spans 11 amino acids. CDR3 sequence reads: CASSRDRGYTF. The CDR3 nucleotides read TGTGCCAGTAGCAGGGACCGCGGCTACACCTTC. The variable domain in full, completed from reference TRBV19 and TRBJ1-2, reads DGGITQSPKYLFRKEGQNVTLSCEQNLNHDAMYWYRQDPGQGLRLIYYSQIVNDFQKGDIAEGYSVSREKKESFPLTVTSAQKNPTAFYLCASSRDRGYTFGSGTRLTVV.

This clonotype was seen ten or more times. The chain employs TRBV4-3 and TRBJ2-2; 10 positions agree with TRBD2. This CDR3 region has 18 residues. Trimming at V came to 0 bases and at J to 1 base, leaving 5 bases not matched to a gene. The germline V gene encodes CDR1 LGHNA and CDR2 YSLEER. CDR3 in DNA: TGCGCCAGCAGCCAAGATATGATAGCGGGGGGGAACACCGGGGAGCTGTTTTTT. It yields the protein CASSQDMIAGGNTGELFF.

The chain combines TRBV7-9 with TRBJ2-5, with TRBD2 as a possible D gene (5 bases). CDR1 is SEHNR and CDR2 is FQNEAQ in the germline V gene (reference sequence). CDR3 length: 12 amino acids. The V gene lost 7 bases and the J gene lost 4 bases, with 10 bases spanning the gap. CDR3 in amino acids: CASTPLAETQYF. Written as DNA, the CDR3 is TGTGCCAGCACCCCTCTAGCAGAGACCCAGTACTTC.